The rows below give T cell receptor beta chains drawn from one sample of a study of T cell changes during pregnancy in multiple sclerosis. The data were produced by immunoSEQ multiplex PCR, yet TCRdb's version contains in-frame clones alone and is incomplete. The table lists about 50,000 clones, around 90% of them singletons. Sequenced here: CD4+ T cells from peripheral blood mononuclear cells, sampled after pregnancy. These receptors were taken from a female donor in good health, enrolled as a control in a pregnancy study. CDR3s include the opening cysteine and the closing phenylalanine or tryptophan. The order of the fields is J gene, clone size, D gene, V gene, CDR3 protein, CDR3 DNA. D genes are given only for firm matches. Clone size is not always given. Where it is, it says once, few, many or a class for expanded clones.

TRBJ2-4 . TRBD2 TRBV7-2 CASSSGTSGTGTNF TGTGCCAGCAGCTCCGGGACTAGCGGAACCGGGACGAACTTC
TRBJ1-2 . . TRBV19 CASRRNQDYGYTF TGTGCCAGTAGAAGGAACCAGGACTATGGCTACACCTTC
TRBJ1-1 . . TRBV28 CASRYTGLNTEAFF TGTGCCAGCAGGTATACAGGACTGAACACTGAAGCTTTCTTT
TRBJ2-3 . . TRBV19 CTSSQGRGSTDTQYF TGTACCAGTAGCCAAGGGAGGGGGAGCACAGATACGCAGTATTTT
TRBJ2-5 . TRBD1 TRBV2 CASRARGTQETQYF TGTGCCAGCAGGGCCAGGGGGACACAAGAGACCCAGTACTTC
TRBJ1-3 . . TRBV7-2 CASSRLQGTNTIYF TGTGCCAGCAGCCGTCTACAGGGTACAAACACCATATATTTT
TRBJ2-1 . . TRBV7-9 CASSWGITEGAYNEQFF TGTGCCAGCAGCTGGGGGATTACGGAGGGGGCTTACAATGAGCAGTTCTTC
TRBJ2-7 . TRBD2 TRBV13 CASSLGVGGGYEQYF TGTGCCAGCAGCTTAGGGGTGGGGGGGGGCTACGAGCAGTACTTC
TRBJ2-3 . . TRBV6-5 CASSPTSGQDTQYF TGTGCCAGCAGTCCGACTAGTGGCCAAGATACGCAGTATTTT
TRBJ1-2 . TRBD1 TRBV19 CASSTTGQGARSYGYTF TGTGCCAGTAGTACCACGGGACAGGGGGCGCGAAGCTATGGCTACACCTTC
TRBJ2-5 . TRBD2 TRBV9 CASSVGGSGGETQYF TGTGCCAGCAGCGTAGGGGGTAGCGGGGGTGAGACCCAGTACTTC
TRBJ2-7 . . TRBV6-5 CASSYSSRGPYEQYF TGTGCCAGCAGTTACTCTTCGCGGGGGCCCTACGAGCAGTACTTC
TRBJ2-7 . . TRBV5-4 CASSLGRASYEQYF TGTGCCAGCAGCTTGGGCAGGGCGTCCTACGAGCAGTACTTC
TRBJ1-1 . . TRBV11-3 CASSLATAGTEAFF TGTGCCAGCAGCTTAGCAACGGCGGGAACTGAAGCTTTCTTT
TRBJ1-3 once . TRBV28 CASSSGVGGNTIYF TGTGCCAGCAGTTCAGGGGTAGGTGGAAACACCATATATTTT
TRBJ2-3 . TRBD1 TRBV6-1 CASNLQGAADTQYF TGTGCCAGCAACCTACAGGGGGCCGCAGATACGCAGTATTTT
TRBJ1-2 . . TRBV27 CASSLSDSNYGYTF TGTGCCAGCAGTTTATCCGACAGTAACTATGGCTACACCTTC
TRBJ1-6 . . TRBV6-4 CASSEMEASPLHF TGTGCCAGCAGTGAAATGGAGGCTTCACCCCTCCACTTT
TRBJ2-7 . TRBD1 TRBV27 CASSWTPGQTNEQYF TGTGCCAGCAGTTGGACTCCGGGACAGACCAACGAGCAGTACTTC
TRBJ2-1 . . TRBV7-9 CASSSQGGGTNEQFF TGTGCCAGCAGCTCACAGGGAGGGGGTACCAATGAGCAGTTCTTC
TRBJ1-2 . TRBD1 TRBV2 CASRAGTVGTNYGYTF TGTGCCAGCAGAGCCGGGACAGTAGGGACTAACTATGGCTACACCTTC
TRBJ1-5 . TRBD1 TRBV6-6 CASRETGTGVFQPQHF TGTGCCAGCAGGGAGACCGGGACAGGGGTATTTCAGCCCCAGCATTTT
TRBJ2-3 . TRBD2 TRBV7-2 CASSSGGWTDTQYF TGTGCCAGCAGCTCGGGGGGGTGGACAGATACGCAGTATTTT
TRBJ2-3 . TRBD2 TRBV2 CASSEIVLAGDTDTQYF TGTGCCAGCAGTGAGATTGTGCTAGCGGGGGACACAGATACGCAGTATTTT
TRBJ2-6 once TRBD1 TRBV10-2 CASSELGQGAGANVLTF TGCGCCAGCAGTGAGCTGGGACAGGGGGCTGGGGCCAACGTCCTGACTTTC
TRBJ2-3 . . TRBV11-3 CASSLGGVDTQYF TGTGCCAGCAGCTTAGGGGGGGTGGATACGCAGTATTTT
TRBJ1-5 . . TRBV18 CASSPRGVGNQPQHF TGTGCCAGCTCACCACGGGGGGTAGGCAATCAGCCCCAGCATTTT